A selection of T cell receptor beta chains follows, all from one sample in a study of blood T cells in healthy people across ages. TCRdb re-called the 5' RACE reads with MiXCR, one entry per CDR3 protein. The sample consists of around 710,000 distinct CDR3 sequences, roughly 44% of them appearing once. The material sequenced was blood. The source is a woman in her sixties in good health. Both conserved end residues are part of each CDR3. Fields, in order: D gene, clone size, V gene, J gene, CDR3 DNA, CDR3 protein. The D gene is left open where the match is weak. Rows give clone size only sometimes, using once, few, many, or a class for an expanded clone.

TRBD2	.	TRBV7-2	TRBJ2-5	TGTGCCAGCAGCCCCACGGCCTTACTAGCGGGAGCGGGGGAGCAGTACTTC	CASSPTALLAGAGEQYF
TRBD2	.	TRBV6-5	TRBJ2-7	TGTGCCAGCAGTTATATGGCGGGAGTAAGGTACGAGCAGTACTTC	CASSYMAGVRYEQYF
.	.	TRBV19	TRBJ1-5	TGTGCCAGTAGTGGGGCTGTGACGCAGCCCCAGCATTTT	CASSGAVTQPQHF
.	few	TRBV3-1	TRBJ2-7	TGTGCCAGCAGTAAGGGGCCTGAGCCCTACGAGCAGTACTTC	CASSKGPEPYEQYF
.	.	TRBV21-1	TRBJ2-3	TGTGCCAGCAGCAAAGCAGGAGGGCAGACGCTCACAGATACGCAGTATTTT	CASSKAGGQTLTDTQYF
.	.	TRBV3-1	TRBJ1-2	TGTGCCAGCAGCCAAGCGGCCCCGCCGCAGGGCTACACCTTC	CASSQAAPPQGYTF
.	few	TRBV10-3	TRBJ2-7	TGTGCCATCAGTGAAGGGGGAAACGAGCAGTACTTC	CAISEGGNEQYF
.	.	TRBV7-9	TRBJ2-7	TGTGCCAGCCAACCAGATACTACCTACGAGCAGTACTTC	CASQPDTTYEQYF
TRBD2	many	TRBV20-1	TRBJ2-1	TGCAGTGCTGGATTGAGCGGGAGGGATAAAGGCGAGCAGTTCTTC	CSAGLSGRDKGEQFF
.	many	TRBV7-2	TRBJ2-2	TGTGCCAGCGCTAGGGGACACACCGGGGAGCTGTTTTTT	CASARGHTGELFF
.	.	TRBV5-4	TRBJ2-4	TGTGCCAGCAGCTTGGCAGGGACCAAAAACATTCAGTACTTC	CASSLAGTKNIQYF